Presented here are 6 T cell receptor beta chains from one specimen sequenced in a study of cytomegalovirus exposure and HLA in healthy donors. PCR used 60 Vbeta primers and 13 Jbeta primers. Produced via immunoSEQ multiplex PCR; TCRdb's table is partial and in-frame only. The sample records about 98,000 clones, around three quarters being singletons. The sample taken for sequencing was PBMCs. The source of these receptors is a man in his sixties in good health and CMV-seropositive.

The genes are TRBV14 and TRBJ2-1; D unresolved. The germline V gene encodes CDR1 SGHDN and CDR2 FVKESK. This CDR3 comprises 12 residues. The ends were cut back, 4 bases at V and 6 bases at J, with 7 bases in the middle. The CDR3 sequence is CASSPSVNEQFF. The CDR3 bases are TGTGCCAGCAGCCCCTCGGTCAATGAGCAGTTCTTC.

This clone was seen a few times. As DNA, the CDR3 is TGCGCCAGCAGTGAGTCTAGCGGGCGAACAGGACAGTACTTC. This gives the protein CASSESSGRTGQYF. The J gene is TRBJ2-7, the V gene TRBV10-1; 7 bases match TRBD2. The CDR3 length is 14 residues. V lost 0 bases and J lost 10; bases outside the gene matches: 9. Germline V lookup: CDR1 WNHNN, CDR2 SYGVQD (reference sequence).

The CDR3: CASSGVGGSDTQYF. CDR3 bases: TGTGCCAGCTCAGGCGTAGGGGGATCAGATACGCAGTATTTT. The chain links TRBV18 to TRBJ2-3, with D maybe TRBD1 (6 bases). The V end lost 5 bases, the J end lost 4 bases, and 13 bases lay between the germline ends. Germline V gives CDR1 KGHSH, CDR2 LQKENI. The CDR3 covers 14 residues.

This clone was counted only a few times. CDR3 coding DNA: TGTGCCAGCAGCCCCCAGGGGCTCTCCTACGAGCAGTACTTC. Encoded protein: CASSPQGLSYEQYF. The V call is TRBV7-9, the J call TRBJ2-7; a weak D match, TRBD1 (6 bases). The CDR3 runs 14 residues. Trimming removed 5 bases at V and 0 bases at J, with 11 bases between. Germline V gene sequence: CDR1 SEHNR, CDR2 FQNEAQ (reference sequence).

The rearrangement links TRBV20-1 to TRBJ1-1; D perhaps matches TRBD1 (6 bases). V lost 6 bases to trimming and J lost 5 bases, with 10 bases between them. The CDR3 has 11 amino acids. CDR1 and CDR2 (germline): DFQATT, SNEGSKA (reference sequence). CDR3 region: CSANRVTEAFF. Written as DNA, the CDR3 is TGCAGTGCCAACAGGGTAACTGAAGCTTTCTTT.

This clone was seen a single time. The chain is built from TRBV5-1 and TRBJ1-5, with a tentative D call TRBD1 (6 bases). This CDR3 has 18 amino acids. CDR1 SGHRS and CDR2 YFSETQ come from the germline V gene. With 0 bases removed from V and 0 bases from J, the gap between germline ends came to 16 bases. The CDR3 loop is CASSLVAGDFFSNQPQHF. As DNA, the CDR3 is TGCGCCAGCAGCTTGGTGGCAGGGGATTTTTTTAGCAATCAGCCCCAGCATTTT. Filled out from reference TRBV5-1 and TRBJ1-5, the complete variable domain reads KAGVTQTPRYLIKTRGQQVTLSCSPISGHRSVSWYQQTPGQGLQFLFEYFSETQRNKGNFPGRFSGRQFSNSRSEMNVSTLELGDSALYLCASSLVAGDFFSNQPQHFGDGTRLSIL.